This is a list of T cell receptor beta chains from one sample in a study of response to subunit inactivated influenza vaccine. TCRdb fed the RT-PCR reads into MiXCR, producing one record per CDR3 protein. Among a few hundred thousand distinct CDR3 sequences listed, around 15% were seen once. The sample was PBMCs from blood, taken 11 to 12 days after vaccination. These receptors all come from a man between 50 and 59 years old who received an inactivated influenza vaccine. Both conserved end residues are part of each CDR3. A D gene is named only where the DNA matches it firmly. Some rows mark clone size as missing; the rest say once, few, many or name a class of expanded clone.

cdr3_aa,cdr3_nt,j_call,clone_size,d_call,v_call
CASRAGTPSQPQHF,TGTGCCAGCAGGGCCGGGACCCCCTCTCAGCCCCAGCATTTT,TRBJ1-5,few,.,TRBV21-1
CASAGLAGETQYF,TGTGCCAGCGCCGGACTTGCCGGGGAGACCCAGTACTTC,TRBJ2-5,.,.,TRBV2
CASSSRTFSSTDTQYF,TGTGCCAGCAGCTCCCGGACTTTCTCTAGCACAGATACGCAGTATTTT,TRBJ2-3,few,.,TRBV7-9
CASSPTASYEQYF,TGTGCCAGCTCACCGACCGCTTCCTACGAGCAGTACTTC,TRBJ2-7,few,.,TRBV18
CASRGAGTTSAANYGYTF,TGTGCCAGCAGAGGGGCCGGGACCACTTCAGCAGCTAACTATGGCTACACCTTC,TRBJ1-2,.,.,TRBV5-6
CAISGSEAYEQYF,TGTGCCATCAGTGGGTCAGAAGCGTACGAGCAGTACTTC,TRBJ2-7,few,.,TRBV10-3
CASSPGLPPRQKTQYF,TGTGCCAGCAGTCCCGGACTCCCACCCCGCCAGAAGACCCAGTACTTC,TRBJ2-5,.,.,TRBV6-2/TRBV6-3
CASSYSVYEQYF,TGTGCCAGCAGTTACTCAGTCTACGAGCAGTACTTC,TRBJ2-7,few,.,TRBV6-2/TRBV6-3
CASSPWMTLANEQYF,TGTGCCAGCAGCCCCTGGATGACACTAGCGAACGAGCAGTACTTC,TRBJ2-7,few,TRBD2,TRBV9
CAARQGVNTGELFF,TGTGCCGCCCGACAGGGAGTGAACACCGGGGAGCTGTTTTTT,TRBJ2-2,few,TRBD1,TRBV10-3
CATSKLGLSLNEQFF,TGTGCCACCAGCAAACTGGGACTATCCTTAAATGAGCAGTTCTTC,TRBJ2-1,few,TRBD2,TRBV15
CASSQEVGRVYEQYF,TGTGCCAGCAGCCAAGAAGTCGGCAGGGTCTACGAGCAGTACTTC,TRBJ2-7,.,.,TRBV3-1
CASSPTEVGYTF,TGTGCCAGCAGTCCCACGGAGGTTGGCTACACCTTC,TRBJ1-2,few,.,TRBV12-3/TRBV12-4
CASSLRGPPETQYF,TGTGCCAGCAGCTTACGGGGTCCCCCAGAGACCCAGTACTTC,TRBJ2-5,.,.,TRBV7-2
CASSLGGGYQETQYF,TGTGCCAGCAGCCTCGGCGGGGGGTACCAAGAGACCCAGTACTTC,TRBJ2-5,.,TRBD2,TRBV3-1
CSATDRVKTGELFF,TGCAGTGCTACCGACAGGGTTAAGACCGGGGAGCTGTTTTTT,TRBJ2-2,few,TRBD1,TRBV20-1
CSARPGTVPETQYF,TGCAGTGCTAGACCGGGGACAGTACCGGAGACCCAGTACTTC,TRBJ2-5,few,TRBD1,TRBV20-1
CASSFPPGRESSPLHF,TGTGCCAGCAGTTTCCCCCCGGGCAGGGAGAGTTCACCCCTCCACTTT,TRBJ1-6,few,.,TRBV28
CASSLGESRGSYEQYF,TGTGCCAGCAGCTTAGGGGAGAGCAGGGGATCCTACGAGCAGTACTTC,TRBJ2-7,few,.,TRBV7-2
CASSFSRNTYGYTF,TGTGCCAGCAGCTTTAGCCGGAACACCTATGGCTACACCTTC,TRBJ1-2,.,.,TRBV7-8
CACGRLSSYEQYF,TGTGCCTGCGGTAGACTGAGCTCCTACGAGCAGTACTTC,TRBJ2-7,.,.,TRBV12-3/TRBV12-4
CASSEINYGYTF,TGTGCCAGCTCAGAGATAAACTATGGCTACACCTTC,TRBJ1-2,few,.,TRBV19
CASSFLSGGAGNEQFF,TGTGCCAGCAGTTTTCTCAGCGGGGGGGCCGGCAATGAGCAGTTCTTC,TRBJ2-1,.,TRBD2,TRBV12-3/TRBV12-4
CASSLVGAGLYTF,TGTGCCAGCAGCTTAGTCGGGGCGGGGCTCTACACCTTC,TRBJ1-2,few,.,TRBV7-2
CASSPFGYSYEQYF,TGTGCCAGCAGTCCCTTTGGCTACTCCTACGAGCAGTACTTC,TRBJ2-7,.,.,TRBV28
CASRALAGQFYNEQFF,TGTGCCAGCAGAGCCCTAGCGGGACAGTTCTACAATGAGCAGTTCTTC,TRBJ2-1,.,TRBD2,TRBV7-6
CASSQARNAKNIQYF,TGTGCCAGCAGCCAAGCACGCAACGCCAAAAACATTCAGTACTTC,TRBJ2-4,few,.,TRBV14
CASSSITFGDSNNEQFF,TGTGCCAGCAGTTCCATAACATTCGGAGACTCTAACAATGAGCAGTTCTTC,TRBJ2-1,few,.,TRBV27
CAISEKGQGSDTQYF,TGTGCCATCAGTGAAAAAGGACAGGGGTCAGATACGCAGTATTTT,TRBJ2-3,few,TRBD1,TRBV10-3
CASSKTGRFEQYF,TGTGCCAGCAGTAAGACTGGCAGGTTCGAGCAGTACTTC,TRBJ2-7,few,.,TRBV6-2/TRBV6-3
CSVENTDSYDQYF,TGCAGCGTTGAAAACACAGACTCCTACGATCAGTACTTC,TRBJ2-7,.,.,TRBV29-1
CASSSSPTGELFF,TGTGCCAGCAGTTCTTCACCCACCGGGGAGCTGTTTTTT,TRBJ2-2,.,.,TRBV27
CSVFHTEAFF,TGCAGCGTTTTCCATACCGAAGCTTTCTTT,TRBJ1-1,few,.,TRBV29-1
CASSSRTGRETQYF,TGTGCCAGCAGTTCCCGGACAGGGAGAGAGACCCAGTACTTC,TRBJ2-5,few,TRBD1,TRBV6-5
CASSMGIAGLFSGELFF,TGTGCCAGCAGTATGGGGATAGCGGGACTTTTTTCCGGGGAGCTGTTTTTT,TRBJ2-2,many,TRBD2,TRBV25-1
CASSFRFSGNSDTQYF,TGTGCCAGCAGCTTTCGATTTAGCGGGAACTCAGATACGCAGTATTTT,TRBJ2-3,.,TRBD2,TRBV7-2
CASSLTGGYEQYF,TGTGCCAGCAGCTTAACAGGGGGCTACGAGCAGTACTTC,TRBJ2-7,many,TRBD1,TRBV12-3/TRBV12-4
CASTTRGGNQPQHF,TGTGCCAGTACTACCAGAGGGGGGAATCAGCCCCAGCATTTT,TRBJ1-5,.,.,TRBV19
CSVDQSGNTEAFF,TGCAGCGTTGATCAGTCGGGTAACACTGAAGCTTTCTTT,TRBJ1-1,.,.,TRBV29-1
CSAEYQGFGNTEAFF,TGCAGTGCTGAATATCAGGGGTTCGGGAACACTGAAGCTTTCTTT,TRBJ1-1,.,.,TRBV20-1
CASSLNGPSYNEQFF,TGTGCCAGCAGCTTAAACGGGCCTTCCTACAATGAGCAGTTCTTC,TRBJ2-1,.,.,TRBV7-3
CASSFTSLGKNEQFF,TGTGCCAGCAGCTTCACTTCACTAGGGAAGAATGAGCAGTTCTTC,TRBJ2-1,.,.,TRBV5-4
CSARDRGGYGYTF,TGCAGTGCTAGGGATCGGGGTGGCTATGGCTACACCTTC,TRBJ1-2,.,.,TRBV20-1
CSARIPAGRSGELFF,TGCAGTGCTAGAATCCCGGCAGGGCGGTCCGGGGAGCTGTTTTTT,TRBJ2-2,.,.,TRBV20-1
CATSQGGGNTEAFF,TGTGCCACCAGTCAGGGGGGAGGGAACACTGAAGCTTTCTTT,TRBJ1-1,.,TRBD1,TRBV15
CASSQDWIGAGSNQPQHF,TGCGCCAGCAGCCAAGATTGGATCGGCGCGGGGAGCAATCAGCCCCAGCATTTT,TRBJ1-5,many,.,TRBV4-3
CASSLRGSRQFF,TGTGCCAGCAGTTTACGGGGTTCCAGACAGTTCTTC,TRBJ2-1,.,.,TRBV28
CASSNGLAGDNEQFF,TGTGCCAGCAGCAACGGACTAGCGGGAGACAATGAGCAGTTCTTC,TRBJ2-1,few,TRBD2,TRBV9
CATSGTSGRAETQYF,TGTGCCACCTCAGGGACTAGCGGGAGAGCGGAGACCCAGTACTTC,TRBJ2-5,.,TRBD2,TRBV6-2/TRBV6-3